The 5 T cell receptor beta chains given below trace back to one sample, sequenced in a study of shared clonotypes between healthy human individuals (dated by TCRdb to about 2020). The protocol used for the library was the immunoSEQ multiplex PCR assay. The table was pulled from immuneACCESS by TCRdb, which kept in-frame rearrangements only. Such tables lose some clones; where checked, under half of the loss comes from unresolved V genes, and the rest has no known cause. Across this sample there are 950,000 to 1,300,000 clones, with 65% to 80% seen only once. 1.4% of the sample is in the top ten clones. Sequencing input: memory CD4+ T cells sorted from blood. In light of the paper, this sample's cell subset or site label describes: CD45RA-negative fraction. These TCRs come from a man aged 18 to 35 in good health.

This sequence joins TRBV10-3 and TRBJ1-2; 7 bases align to TRBD1. The ends lost 2 bases at V and 6 bases at J; junction bases unmatched: 9. The CDR3 has 15 residues. Per germline, CDR1 ENHRY and CDR2 SYGVKD. The chain's CDR3 is CAISEGGGHKNGYTF. As DNA, the CDR3 is TGTGCCATCAGTGAGGGAGGGGGCCACAAAAATGGCTACACCTTC.

The V and J genes are TRBV19 and TRBJ1-2; 7 positions match TRBD1. Germline V CDR1 and CDR2: LNHDA, SQIVND (reference sequence). The CDR3 consists of 13 residues. V shed 4 bases and J 6 bases; nucleotides not matched to a gene: 5. CDR3 amino acids: CASSTATGNGYTF. The CDR3 DNA is TGTGCCAGTAGTACCGCGACAGGGAATGGCTACACCTTC.

The chain carries TRBV27 and TRBJ2-5; the D gene is possibly TRBD2 (5 bases). CDR3 length equals 14 residues. The germline V and J ends were trimmed by 2 bases and 4 bases, with 11 bases remaining between them. Germline lookup yields CDR1 MNHEY and CDR2 SMNVEV (reference sequence). CDR3 in amino acids: CASSLSRRPETQYF. The DNA of the CDR3 is TGTGCCAGCAGTTTAAGTAGGAGGCCAGAGACCCAGTACTTC.

The table lists this clone with a few counts. This chain connects TRBV10-3 to TRBJ1-6; 9 nucleotides match TRBD1. Germline V lookup: CDR1 ENHRY, CDR2 SYGVKD. V gave up 7 bases and J gave up 7 bases; unmatched junction bases: 2. The CDR3 has 13 amino acids. CDR3 DNA: TGTGCCATCAAAGGACAGGGGAATTCACCCCTCCACTTT. It specifies CAIKGQGNSPLHF.

V is TRBV2 and J is TRBJ2-3; D perhaps matches TRBD1 (6 bases). Germline-derived CDR1 and CDR2 are SNHLY and FYNNEI. V was trimmed by 2 bases and J by 5 bases, leaving 20 bases between them. The CDR3 spans 17 residues. CDR3 coding DNA: TGTGCCAGCAGTGAAAAACCATGGAACAGGGAAGTAGATACGCAGTATTTT. Translation: CASSEKPWNREVDTQYF.